This T cell receptor beta chain emerged from a study of response to subunit inactivated influenza vaccine (dated by TCRdb to 2016 to 2018). For context, the study as a whole: Deep quantitative profiling of the T cell receptor repertoire was used in the study to follow responses to a trivalent subunit inactivated influenza vaccine.

The sample holds a few counts of this clonotype. Its antigen specificity is not known. No base quality information exists; no much larger clone differs at one position. Receptor amplification or capture employed RT-PCR. Instrument on record: Illumina HiSeq 2500. TCRdb handled the public reads itself, with Q25 trimming in fastp and clone calling in MiXCR, and kept productive beta chains. Each CDR3 protein gets just one entry, which takes the most common genes and DNA from the rows behind it. This sample holds about 650,000 distinct CDR3 sequences; 12% to 15% were observed only once. Of the sample, less than 8.5% is held by the ten largest clones. Cut back by 1 base and 1 base, the V and J ends lie 7 bases apart. The CDR3 has 14 amino acids, counting the end cysteine and phenylalanine. The CDR3 DNA has 42 bases and is translated from base 1. CDR1 SGHVS and CDR2 FQNEAQ were looked up in the germline V gene.

The investigation overall reported the following: The authors proposed that each seasonal influenza vaccination may bring in only a limited number of new T cells.

The V gene is TRBV7-8 and the J gene is TRBJ1-1, with no D gene named confidently. The sequence came from a man aged 45-65 years who received an inactivated influenza vaccine. Donor details come from another sample of the same person, matched by shared clones. The sequenced sample was PBMCs from blood, obtained 14 days before vaccination. This receptor has the CDR3 CASSLGVTNTEAFF. The DNA sequence follows: TGTGCCAGCAGCTTAGGGGTCACGAACACTGAAGCTTTCTTT.